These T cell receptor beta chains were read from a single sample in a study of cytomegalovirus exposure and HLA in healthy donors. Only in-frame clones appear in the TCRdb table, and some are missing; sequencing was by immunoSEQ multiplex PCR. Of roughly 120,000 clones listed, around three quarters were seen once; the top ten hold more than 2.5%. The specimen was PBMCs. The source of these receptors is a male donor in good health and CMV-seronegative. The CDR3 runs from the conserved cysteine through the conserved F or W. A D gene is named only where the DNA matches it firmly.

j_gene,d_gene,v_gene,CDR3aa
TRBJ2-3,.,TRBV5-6,CASSLFTGTPSTDTQYF
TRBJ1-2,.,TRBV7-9,CASSLEGRGEGYTF
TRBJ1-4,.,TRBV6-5,CASSWVNREKLFF
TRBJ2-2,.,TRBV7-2,CASTNKSPGGELFF
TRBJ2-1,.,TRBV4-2,CASSQDRGGPYNEQFF
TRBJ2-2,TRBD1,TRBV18,CASSPPDRGLNTGELFF
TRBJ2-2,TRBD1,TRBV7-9,CSSSGLGQGAVGELFF
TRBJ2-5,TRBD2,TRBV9,CASSRASRLAGGQETQYF
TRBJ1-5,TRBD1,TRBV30,CAWTQGQYSNQPQHF
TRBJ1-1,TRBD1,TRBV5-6,CASSLVGGQGLQAFF
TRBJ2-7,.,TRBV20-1,CSAEYRVGQYF
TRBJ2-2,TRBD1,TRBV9,CASSLRQGSSGELFF
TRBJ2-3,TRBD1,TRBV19,CASRLYDRADTQYF
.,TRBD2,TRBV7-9,CASSGLAGNNEQFF
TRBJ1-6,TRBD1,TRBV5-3,CARSFSRRGHFYNSPLHF
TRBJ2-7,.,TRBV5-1,CASSLVQGSYEQYF
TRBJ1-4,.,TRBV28,CASSPDSLATNEKLFF
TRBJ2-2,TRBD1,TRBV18,CASSPEQGGTGELFF
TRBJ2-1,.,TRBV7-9,CSSTLRTGSSYNEQFF
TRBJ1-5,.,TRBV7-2,CASSLASGNQPQHF
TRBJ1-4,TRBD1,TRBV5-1,CASSTGTANEKLFF
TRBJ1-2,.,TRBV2,CAIESMAEVGGYTF
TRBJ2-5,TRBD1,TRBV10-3,CAISESGGGETQYF
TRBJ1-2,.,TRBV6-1,CASSESRGGFGLRNYGYTF
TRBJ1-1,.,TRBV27,CASLLNRDSEAFF
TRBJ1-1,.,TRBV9,CASSEKSPRGAFF
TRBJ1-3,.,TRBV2,CASRASSGNTIYF
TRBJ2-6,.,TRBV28,CASSLRGANVLTF
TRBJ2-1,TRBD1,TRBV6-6,CASSYQQGYNEQFF
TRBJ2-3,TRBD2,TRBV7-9,CASSLSWRETDTQYF
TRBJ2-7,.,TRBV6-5,CASSSKGSAGWEQYF
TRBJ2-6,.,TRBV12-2,CASHSRTGGGSAGANVLTF
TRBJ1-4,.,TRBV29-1,CSVPEPSGGLFF
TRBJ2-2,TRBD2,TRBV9,CASGGLAGGRTGELFF
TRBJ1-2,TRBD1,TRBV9,CASSYGQDDYGYTF
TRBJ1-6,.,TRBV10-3,CAISGTTGSPLHF
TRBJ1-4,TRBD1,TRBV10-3,CAIRDREGEKLFF
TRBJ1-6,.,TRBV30,CAWSVVKGPGGGNSPLHF
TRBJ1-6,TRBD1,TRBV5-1,CASSVLGTDNSPLHF
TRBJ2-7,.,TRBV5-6,CASSLLTSTGSYEQYF
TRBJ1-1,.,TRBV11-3,CASSLDLGEEAFF
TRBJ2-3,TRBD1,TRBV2,CASSEEGQGADTQYF
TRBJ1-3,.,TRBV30,CAWSPRTKTGNTIYF
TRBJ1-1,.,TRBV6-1,CASSERGGNTEAFF
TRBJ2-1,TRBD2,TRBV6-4,CASSDSGGDYNEQFF
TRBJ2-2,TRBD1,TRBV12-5,CASGLRTGGVIGELFF
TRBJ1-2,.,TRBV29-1,CSVEGGDGYTF
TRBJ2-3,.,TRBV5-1,CASSPLTIPSTDTQYF
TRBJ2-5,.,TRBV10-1,CASSESAPETQYF
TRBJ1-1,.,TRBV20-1,CSAGFKAFF
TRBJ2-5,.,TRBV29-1,CSVGGTGETQYF
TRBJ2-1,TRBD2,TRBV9,CASSATAALAGAFNEQFF
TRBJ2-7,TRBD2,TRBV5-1,CASSAGLAGGGLSYEQYF